The sample holds many counts of the clone carrying this TCR beta chain. Arm-PCR of CDR3 regions with iRepertoire HTBI primers generated TCR beta libraries. TCRdb re-analysed the multiplex PCR reads in MiXCR, keeping a single row per CDR3 protein. The profile covers 300,000 to 400,000 distinct CDR3 sequences, with approximately 15% appearing a single time and 30% taken by the ten largest. As to time point: newly diagnosed GD, antithyroid drugs for less than 3 months. Isolated PBMC RNA provided the starting material for the TCR library. Guidelines of the American Thyroid Association were used to diagnose Graves' disease. The patients were drawn from one endocrinology department in Xi'an, China. Trimming shortened V by 5 bases and J by 7 bases, and 17 bases separated the two germline ends. The CDR3 totals 15 residues. The data originate from a study of regulatory T cells in long-lasting Graves disease.

These data were likewise used in another study, on T cells in Graves' hyperthyroidism and ophthalmopathy. That publication notes: Newly diagnosed hyperthyroidism, duration under 2 months, in patients aged 18 to 65. Clinical symptoms, serum thyroxine and TRAb, thyroid ultrasound and orbital computed tomography together formed the diagnostic basis.

The sequenced sample was peripheral blood mononuclear cells (PBMCs), obtained at new diagnosis, from a patient treated with antithyroid drugs. The clonotype comes from a man aged 40-49 years with Graves disease. The J gene is TRBJ2-2, the V gene TRBV12-3 or TRBV12-4, with D uncertain. The CDR3 region has the DNA TGTGCCAGCAGTCTCGGAGATGCACGGGTCGGGGAGCTGTTTTTT. It yields the protein CASSLGDARVGELFF.